This TCR beta chain originates from a study of cytomegalovirus exposure and HLA in healthy donors. About the research overall: Of several hundred genotyped donors, approximately 84% clustered with self-reported Caucasian donors.

V was clipped by 6 bases and J by 2 bases, with 16 bases between them. Germline V gene lookup returns CDR1 LGHNT and CDR2 FRNRAP. CDR3 length: 15 residues. Researchers ran the PCR with 60 Vbeta and 13 Jbeta primers. Data came from immunoSEQ multiplex PCR; TCRdb stores just in-frame clones and leaves some out. Of 150,000 to 200,000 clones listed, around 80% were seen once; the top ten hold more than 1.5%. The V call is TRBV12-5, the J call TRBJ2-5; D is possibly TRBD1 (7 bases). Sequenced input: PBMCs. The receptor's source is a human donor in good health. The chain's CDR3 is CASGPRGVGQETQYF. The CDR3 coding sequence is TGTGCTAGTGGCCCCAGGGGGGTGGGTCAAGAGACCCAGTACTTC.